This T cell receptor beta chain came from a study of cytomegalovirus exposure and HLA in healthy donors. Regarding the study as a whole: In the roughly 120 validation repertoires, more than 85% of cluster scores exceeded 0, per a later analysis. High sensitivity and specificity were reportedly achieved when the classifier diagnosed cytomegalovirus status.

On this clone: Its antigen is unidentified.

The CDR3 is 16 residues long. Germline values: CDR1 MGHRA, CDR2 YSYEKL. The trim removed 0 bases at V and 7 bases at J, leaving 10 bases unmatched. The donors belonged to the roughly 120-subject validation cohort, separate from the roughly 720-subject first cohort. Libraries were prepared by immunoSEQ multiplex PCR; TCRdb keeps only in-frame clonotypes and omits some of them. The sample holds about 110,000 clones, over 75% seen once. This chain connects TRBV4-1 to TRBJ1-2; 8 nucleotides agree with TRBD1. The sequence derives from a woman aged 18-35 years in good health and CMV-seronegative. The sample comprised PBMCs. The CDR3 here is CASSQDRGWTGFGYTF. The CDR3 DNA follows: TGCGCCAGCAGCCAAGATCGGGGATGGACAGGGTTTGGCTACACCTTC.